This T cell receptor beta chain was sequenced for a study of cytomegalovirus exposure and HLA in healthy donors listed by TCRdb under 2017. Regarding the complete study: An earlier analysis of 587 of the donors reported 276 Gb of sequence data and 95 million to 140 million unique TCR beta sequences obtained from approximately 180 million T cells. An early release covering roughly 580 HLA-typed donors comprised approximately 290 gigabases of sequencing data and approximately 80 million unique TCR sequences. Of the 300 to 500 genotyped donors, roughly 76% were placed in the genetic ancestry cluster associated with self-reported Caucasian donors. The aim of the study was to test whether cataloging public T cell receptors could identify signatures of past pathogen exposure. Using immunosequencing, the study profiled T cell repertoires from fewer than 850 subjects and related those repertoires to cytomegalovirus serostatus. A separate validation cohort of more than 100 different subjects was used in addition to the roughly 700-subject first cohort. To predict cytomegalovirus infection status, the study combined high-throughput TCR immunosequencing, statistical association of individual TCRs with disease status, and machine learning. In a later analysis, previously published TCR beta repertoires from 666 donors were re-analyzed and high-resolution HLA genotyping was added so that TCR occurrence patterns could be studied. In the later analysis, no new phenotypic data were used to find candidate immune exposures; instead, reliance was placed on TCR beta sequences and their occurrence across donors. In an earlier analysis of a few hundred of the donors, high-throughput TCR beta sequencing was used to judge whether each TCR beta V gene segment behaved as functional or pseudogenic. Donor age, sex, ethnicity and CMV serostatus were compiled alongside the repertoire data. In a later genetic analysis, genome-wide SNP genotypes for about three fifths of the 666 donors were used, and that subset was treated as a discovery cohort. Every discovery cohort repertoire had been produced on one sequencing platform. HLA typing included class I and class II loci at four-digit resolution. The number of typed donors differed by locus: about 629-630 for A, B, C, DRB1 and DQB1; approximately 520 for DQA1; approximately 600 for DPA1; and around 490 for DPB1. About five DR-DQ haplotypes were handled as single units for association and clustering because linkage in the cohort was strong. On average, around 240,000 unique TCR beta nucleotide sequences were sequenced per donor among about 400 genotyped donors of the cohort, with around 19% of those sequences being non-productive. Findings and caveats that apply to the study as a whole: Because HLA typing was unavailable for some donors at each locus, only the typed subset was used in association tests. According to the authors, the approach could potentially be generalized to other disease states and immunological phenotypes. In a later analysis, 16,951 TCR beta sequences were associated with specific HLA alleles at a false discovery rate of 0.05. Linkage disequilibrium might explain the correlated functional status among segregating V segments, but an unknown experimental factor could not be excluded. A later analysis reported that several top co-occurrence clusters appeared linked to parvovirus B19, influenza, CMV and Epstein-Barr virus. According to a later analysis, most CMV-associated TCR beta chains appeared to be HLA-restricted, and the HLA associations seemed to be driven largely by CMV exposure. The 87-base-pair reads could not distinguish some IMGT-functional V segments, including TRBV6-2 and TRBV6-3, so those segments were excluded. According to a later analysis, TCR association rates differed among HLA loci, with DRB1 alleles showing the most associated TCRs and HLA-C alleles showing the fewest. Most TCR sequences were seen in very few donors, while some public TCRs were found in many individuals. In a later genetic analysis, a missense DCLRE1C variant was associated with V-gene and J-gene trimming of TCR beta chains, and the association was replicated in an independent cohort. For the cohort, immune exposure information was limited to CMV serostatus. Cytomegalovirus status was reported to be diagnosed by the classifier with high specificity and sensitivity in both the original and validation cohorts. An earlier analysis of 587 of the donors showed that most TCR beta V segments appeared in productive rearrangements either about 87% or about 30% of the time, which broadly matched IMGT annotations. A group of highly shared sequence variants was considered likely to be a technical artifact of the sequencing pipeline. Because counts were too low, about 18 rarely observed V segments, including chromosome 9 orphons, were excluded from the earlier analysis of roughly 580 of the donors. The study listed 164 TCR beta chains as associated with cytomegalovirus. Assigning TCR associations to individual alleles was difficult when HLA alleles, especially DR and DQ, strongly co-occurred. Roughly uniform sequencing depth across donors was assumed in presence/absence analyses, although this assumption may not hold. A further reported finding was that TCR beta sequences accurately predicted the HLA-A and HLA-B alleles for most subjects in the first cohort. In a later analysis, HLA-associated TCR beta chains showed more clonal expansion and lower generation probabilities than non-associated chains that were equally common. Only TCR beta chains were sequenced in this cohort, and the absence of alpha or paired-chain data limited detectable features. A few of the identified cytomegalovirus-associated TCR beta chains were confirmed in vitro to be specific for cytomegalovirus antigens. In a later genetic analysis, fewer N-insertions in productive TCRs were reported among donors in an Asian-associated ancestry cluster than the roughly 710-donor mean.

The cohort was made up of about 610 healthy bone marrow donors. At the time of sampling, every cohort member was nominally healthy, though immune exposures that went unrecorded were likely present. The donor was CMV seropositive and was included in the group of approximately 310 seropositive cohort members. Each donor provided a peripheral blood sample, and peripheral blood mononuclear cells were used for TCR beta sequencing. Genomic DNA was extracted from the blood cell samples with the Qiagen DNeasy Blood Extraction Kit. The CDR3 spans 16 residues, from the cysteine through the phenylalanine. The retained sequence is limited to the CDR3, 48 bases, with the frame set at the first base. The germline V end is reduced by 4 bases and the J end by 3 bases; junction bases left unmatched: 10. The germline V gene (reference sequence) yields SGHNT for CDR1 and YYREEE for CDR2. Details on this clone: The specificity of this receptor is unknown.

Libraries came from the immunoSEQ multiplex PCR assay. A mixture of 60 forward primers for TCR Vbeta segments and 13 reverse primers for TCR Jbeta segments was used in the multiplex PCR. The CDR3 region of rearranged TCR beta genes was amplified from genomic DNA by a multiplex PCR assay. Amplified TCR beta libraries were sequenced as 87-base-pair reads on the Illumina HiSeq System. Regarding the original processing steps: In a later analysis, tens of millions of unique TCR beta chains were counted across the 650 to 750 repertoires, and about 10 million of these chains were shared by at least two donors. Raw reads were error-corrected and collapsed into unique sequences with a nearest-neighbor algorithm that merged closely related sequences to remove PCR and sequencing errors. V, D and J gene segments were assigned by aligning CDR3 sequences to IMGT reference sequences. For a sequence to be retained, a match of at least six nucleotides was required to both a V gene segment and a J gene segment. A rearrangement was called productive if the CDR3 had no stop codons and remained in frame with V and J, and every other rearrangement was called non-productive. CDR3 was defined by IMGT convention, running from the second conserved V-encoded cysteine to the conserved J-encoded phenylalanine. Sequences without an unambiguous match to a single V gene segment were excluded from the earlier analysis of about 630 of the donors. An earlier analysis of a few hundred of the donors called V segments functional above 56.7% productive rearrangements and segregating when the between-donor standard deviation exceeded 5%. A statistical classification framework was built to diagnose cytomegalovirus status from the catalog of TCR beta chain sequences. V and J gene assignment, in a later analysis, came from comparing TCR nucleotide sequences with IMGT/GENE-DB human TR gene sequences. A later analysis assigned CDR3 sequences and most-parsimonious VDJ recombination scenarios with the TCRdist pipeline. In a later analysis, every TCR beta chain was defined by the combination of its CDR3 amino acid sequence and its V-gene family, and reads without a unique V-gene family were dropped. In a later analysis, 550 to 650 highly shared, low-generation-probability nucleotide sequences were removed to address suspected cross-contamination and a sequencing artifact. A later analysis calculated a clonal expansion index for each public chain from normalized within-repertoire ranks of inferred template counts. In a later analysis, generation probabilities were computed with a VDJ recombination model fitted to out-of-frame rearrangements, and the resulting probabilities were checked against IGoR. In a later analysis, hypergeometric tests were used to score TCR-TCR, TCR-HLA and TCR-CMV co-occurrence, with a repertoire-size bias correction applied to TCR pairs. False discovery rates were estimated in a later analysis by permuting HLA or CMV assignments 20 times. In a later analysis, co-occurring TCRs were grouped with DBSCAN, and TCRdist sequence similarity was added when clustering was performed within HLA-allele-positive subsets. Co-occurrence clustering excluded repertoires with fewer than 30,000 or more than 120,000 public chains, plus five with anomalous nucleotide sharing. Entries here come from immuneACCESS through TCRdb and include only in-frame sequences with V and J called. Some clones fail to appear in such tables; in the studies checked, an unresolved V gene covers under half of the shortfall, and the cause of the remainder is unknown. The DNA gave D and trimming, while V, J and clone size come from that table. The table for this sample records about 67,000 clones. The top ten constitute roughly 5% of the sample.

The clonotype was recovered from a woman in her forties in good health and CMV-seropositive. The material sequenced was PBMCs. This sequence uses TRBV5-4 and TRBJ2-3; 8 central bases correspond to TRBD2. The DNA sequence follows: TGTGCCAGCAGCCGCACCGGGACTAGGGGAACAGATACGCAGTATTTT. Its protein product is CASSRTGTRGTDTQYF.